The 7 T cell receptor beta chains presented below share a single source sample, sequenced in a study of cytomegalovirus exposure and HLA in healthy donors (dated by TCRdb to about 2017). Library preparation employed the immunoSEQ multiplex PCR assay. For the multiplex PCR, a mixture combining 60 forward primers for TCR Vbeta segments and 13 reverse primers for TCR Jbeta segments was used. TCRdb re-hosts the immuneACCESS table, in-frame sequences only. Its copies lack some clones; in the studies checked, an unresolved V gene accounts for under half of them, and the cause for the rest is not known. The sample table holds hundreds of thousands of clones, of which around 80% were seen once. The top ten clones comprise roughly 0.62% of the sample. The specimen sequenced was PBMCs. The receptors stem from a man between 18 and 29 years old in good health and CMV-seronegative.

V gene TRBV6-4 combines with J gene TRBJ2-6; a weak D match, TRBD1 (5 bases). The CDR3 is 15 residues long. V was pared by 0 bases and J by 3 bases, with 6 bases between. Germline V gene data show CDR1 as MRHNA and CDR2 as SNTAGT. This CDR3 is CASSDSQGGANVLTF. In nucleotides, the CDR3 is TGTGCCAGCAGTGACTCGCAGGGTGGGGCCAACGTCCTGACTTTC.

This chain links TRBV28 with TRBJ1-1, with 9 bases lining up with TRBD1. V was pared by 9 bases and J by 1 base, with 12 bases of the junction left unmatched. Germline V gene lookup returns CDR1 MDHEN and CDR2 SYDVKM. The CDR3 consists of 16 residues. CDR3 protein: CASSVGQGFRNTEAFF. The CDR3 nucleotides are TGTGCCAGTAGTGTAGGACAGGGGTTCCGGAACACTGAAGCTTTCTTT.

The V call is TRBV2, the J call TRBJ1-4; the match to TRBD1 covers 8 bases. Germline CDR1 reads SNHLY; CDR2 reads FYNNEI. CDR3 length: 16 amino acids. Trimming took 6 bases from V and 7 from J; bases not matched to a gene: 13. CDR3 region: CASRQGQGSIAEKLFF. The CDR3 bases are TGTGCCAGCAGACAAGGACAGGGAAGTATAGCTGAAAAACTGTTTTTT.

V usage is TRBV2 and J usage is TRBJ1-2, with D perhaps TRBD1 (6 bases). V was trimmed by 7 bases and J by 2 bases, leaving 14 bases between them. The CDR3 runs to 14 residues. The V gene's germline CDR1 is SNHLY and CDR2 FYNNEI. This CDR3 is CASKGGDFNYGYTF. The CDR3 DNA reads as TGTGCCAGCAAAGGGGGAGACTTCAACTATGGCTACACCTTC.

The rearrangement uses TRBV18 and TRBJ2-5; TRBD1 might be the D (5 bases). With 5 bases removed from V and 2 bases from J, the gap between germline ends came to 9 bases. Germline V gene data show CDR1 as KGHSH and CDR2 as LQKENI. This CDR3 comprises 13 residues. This CDR3 reads CASSEQDQETQYF. In DNA, the CDR3 is TGTGCCAGCTCAGAACAGGATCAAGAGACCCAGTACTTC.

This clone appeared a single time. The chain has TRBV28 and TRBJ2-7; TRBD1 matches at 12 bases. Germline V gives CDR1 MDHEN, CDR2 SYDVKM. J lost 7 bases, V lost 5 bases, and 12 bases had no gene match. This CDR3 is built from 16 residues. CDR3: CASSERGTGGGYEQYF. As DNA, the CDR3 is TGTGCCAGCAGTGAGCGGGGGACAGGGGGCGGATATGAGCAGTACTTC. The entire variable domain, with the rest obtained from reference TRBV28 and TRBJ2-7, is as follows: DVKVTQSSRYLVKRTGEKVFLECVQDMDHENMFWYRQDPGLGLRLIYFSYDVKMKEKGDIPEGYSVSREKKERFSLILESASTNQTSMYLCASSERGTGGGYEQYFGPGTRLTVT.

Turning to this clone: The junction and the germline gene differ at one end; a read error may be behind it. The chain links TRBV7-9 to TRBJ2-2, with D possibly being TRBD1 (5 bases). Looked up from germline, CDR1 is SEHNR and CDR2 is FQNEAQ (reference sequence). This CDR3 region has 17 residues. The CDR3, as DNA: TGTTCCAGCAGCTTAGCCGCAGGGATCTTAAACACCGGGGAGCTGTTTTTT. Amino acids: CSSSLAAGILNTGELFF.